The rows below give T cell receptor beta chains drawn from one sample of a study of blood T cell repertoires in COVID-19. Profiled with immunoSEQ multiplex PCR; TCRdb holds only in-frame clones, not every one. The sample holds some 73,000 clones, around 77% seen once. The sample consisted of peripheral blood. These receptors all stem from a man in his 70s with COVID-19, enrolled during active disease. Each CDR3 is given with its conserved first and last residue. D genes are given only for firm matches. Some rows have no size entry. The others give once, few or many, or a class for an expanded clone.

CAISVQGTNTEAFF,TRBV10-3,-,TRBJ1-1,-,14
CASSLDGTQRNSPLHF,TRBV5-5,-,TRBJ1-6,-,16
CAVPSGTSGEQYF,TRBV28,-,TRBJ2-7,TRBD2,13
CASSLQGLAGEQYF,TRBV7-2,-,TRBJ2-7,TRBD2,14
CASSPPSSVNQPQHF,TRBV28,-,TRBJ1-5,-,15
CASSNLAGASYEQYF,TRBV19,-,TRBJ2-7,TRBD2,15
CASSSRQGYTEAFF,TRBV7-2,few,TRBJ1-1,-,14
CASSPFPGSEAFF,TRBV18,-,TRBJ1-1,-,13
CASSSRQGHTGELFF,TRBV7-2,-,TRBJ2-2,TRBD1,15
CASSSQGRSYNEQFF,TRBV5-4,-,TRBJ2-1,-,15
CASSPRRGKSYEQYF,TRBV5-1,-,TRBJ2-7,-,15
CASSTQGTNYGYTF,TRBV19,-,TRBJ1-2,-,14
CASSVGTGQPQHF,TRBV9,few,TRBJ1-5,-,13
CASSYSQAGEYEQYF,TRBV6-5,-,TRBJ2-7,TRBD2,15
CASSHGQHTTEAFF,TRBV7-2,-,TRBJ1-1,-,14
CASSLHGGDRGVIAKNIQYF,TRBV7-8,few,TRBJ2-4,TRBD1,20
CASSDTGTANQPQHF,TRBV25-1,-,TRBJ1-5,TRBD1,15
CASSSRGGGRAYEQYF,TRBV28,-,TRBJ2-7,TRBD2,16
CASSLFTGHGEKLFF,TRBV7-8,-,TRBJ1-4,-,15
CASRETSTDTQYF,TRBV7-2,-,TRBJ2-3,-,13